The clone carrying this T cell receptor (beta chain) has ten or more counts. The antigen is not known. This specimen comes from a study of identical twins. General study findings and limits: Out-of-frame alpha sequences common to twins exhibited a surplus of low generation probability. There were fewer insertions in abundant cord blood beta clonotypes, but memory repertoires showed no such pattern.

One entry per CDR3 protein, called by TCRdb with MiXCR from the 5' RACE reads. The repertoire consists of more than 200,000 distinct CDR3 sequences, with about a tenth occurring once and the leading ten covering over 4.5%. There were only healthy Caucasians among the donors. The germline V gene encodes CDR1 SEHNR and CDR2 FQNEAQ (reference sequence). The CDR3 has 16 amino acids. V was trimmed by 1 base and J by 4 bases, leaving 14 bases between them. This TCR was recovered from a woman younger than 30 in good health. Specimen: memory (CD45RO+) T cells sorted from blood. V is TRBV7-9 and J is TRBJ2-1, with TRBD1 as a possible D gene (6 bases). For the CDR3, the DNA is TGTGCCAGCAGCTTAGGTCCCCATGACAGGTACAATGAGCAGTTCTTC. Encoded protein: CASSLGPHDRYNEQFF.